This T cell receptor (beta chain) was obtained from a study of blood T cell repertoires in COVID-19. The table came from immunoSEQ multiplex PCR; TCRdb's copy has only in-frame clones and leaves some out. The sample has some 130,000 clones, 75% to 90% seen once. Germline V CDR1 and CDR2: MNHEY, SMNVEV (reference sequence). Losses at the gene ends were 7 bases for V and 0 bases for J; bases not matched to a gene: 5. The CDR3 sequence is 14 residues long. The chain combines TRBV27 with TRBJ1-1, with 7 positions matching TRBD1. The receptor was derived from a woman aged 50 to 60 who had recovered from COVID-19. The sequenced sample consisted of PBMCs or T cells enriched from blood (not recorded which). CDR3 in amino acids: CASNPTGMNTEAFF. The CDR3 nucleotides read TGTGCCAGCAACCCGACAGGGATGAACACTGAAGCTTTCTTT.